This T cell receptor (beta chain) derives from a study of blood T cell repertoires in COVID-19. Participants came from roughly 25 US areas, aged about 18 to 100 years. Measured with immunoSEQ multiplex PCR; TCRdb has only the in-frame clones, and not every one. The data show approximately 260,000 clones, approximately 90% seen once. V lost 5 bases and J 3 bases, leaving 10 bases between the germline ends. CDR3 length: 13 amino acids. The sample taken for sequencing was PBMCs or T cells enriched from blood (not recorded which). This receptor was taken from a young woman who had recovered from COVID-19. The chain joins TRBV12-3 or TRBV12-4 to TRBJ1-1; no clear D gene. CDR3 sequence reads: CASSQSAYTEAFF. For the CDR3, the DNA is TGTGCCAGCAGTCAATCAGCGTACACTGAAGCTTTCTTT.